Reported below is one T cell receptor beta chain. Its antigen is not identified. This record belongs to a study of T cells expressing NK-cell markers. Broader study findings: Researchers report these clonotypes also headed the CD3+CD56-NKG2C+ fraction in several donors. HCMV specificity of the expanded NKG2C+ T cell clones stayed unclear.

TCRdb reprocessed the 5' RACE reads, with one entry per CDR3 protein and no DNA. The sample data list 120,000 to 150,000 distinct CDR3 sequences. The CDR3 runs to 18 residues. The germline V gene encodes CDR1 SGHAT and CDR2 FQNNGV. The genes are TRBV11-2 and TRBJ2-2; the TCRdb call, TRBD1, lacks DNA for checking. The clonotype originates from a man aged 18 to 35 in good health. Sequencing was carried out using blood T cells: a sorted CD56 or NKG2C T cell subset, CD4+ or CD8+ T cells, or bulk PBMC T cells (not recorded which). CDR3 region: CASSPLLWGQTNTGELFF. The variable domain in full, completed from reference TRBV11-2 and TRBJ2-2, reads EAGVAQSPRYKIIEKRQSVAFWCNPISGHATLYWYQQILGQGPKLLIQFQNNGVVDDSQLPKDRFSAERLKGVDSTLKIQPAKLEDSAVYLCASSPLLWGQTNTGELFFGEGSRLTVL.